These 16 T cell receptor beta chains were sequenced from one sample in a study of OX40 agonist ivuxolimab in advanced cancers. Repertoires were generated with immunoSEQ multiplex PCR, while TCRdb's copy carries only in-frame clones and drops some. The data show some 32,000 clones, roughly 89% seen once. The sequences come from CD4+ or CD8+ T cells sorted from blood, collected in a trial of the OX40 agonist ivuxolimab. These receptors were taken from an adult with an advanced solid tumor such as melanoma, head and neck, liver or kidney cancer.

The DNA of the CDR3 is TGTGCCAGCAGTCCCGGATCGATCTACGAGCAGTACTTC. This gives the protein CASSPGSIYEQYF. The rearrangement joins TRBV27 to TRBJ2-7; D gene uncertain. Germline V lookup: CDR1 MNHEY, CDR2 SMNVEV (reference sequence). V was trimmed by 5 bases and J by 3 bases, leaving 11 bases between them. The length of the CDR3 is 13 residues.

The V gene is TRBV9, the J gene TRBJ2-5, with TRBD2 identical over 7 bases. This CDR3 has 15 residues. Germline assignment: CDR1 SGDLS and CDR2 YYNGEE. V shed 0 bases, J shed 4 bases, and the junction held 6 bases outside the gene matches. The CDR3: CASSVDLAAGETQYF. For the CDR3, the DNA is TGTGCCAGCAGCGTAGATCTAGCGGCGGGAGAGACCCAGTACTTC.

This rearrangement joins TRBV7-3 to TRBJ2-1; no clear D. Trimming removed 2 bases at V and 6 bases at J, with 8 bases between. Germline V gives CDR1 SGHTA, CDR2 FQGTGA. The CDR3 runs to 13 residues. The CDR3 DNA follows: TGTGCCAGCAGCTTAGGAGTAGGCAATGAGCAGTTCTTC. This sequence encodes CASSLGVGNEQFF.

This clone was recorded once. The V gene is TRBV7-2, the J gene TRBJ2-7; 7 nucleotides align to TRBD1. The V and J ends lost 4 bases and 2 bases, in that order; junction bases with no gene match: 2. Germline lookup yields CDR1 SGHTA and CDR2 FQGNSA. The CDR3 totals 13 residues. The CDR3 DNA reads as TGTGCCAGCAGCTCGACAGGGCCCTACGAGCAGTACTTC. It translates to CASSSTGPYEQYF.

This sequence joins TRBV27 and TRBJ2-5; TRBD1 or TRBD2 may be the D gene (5 bases each). In germline, CDR1 is MNHEY, CDR2 SMNVEV (reference sequence). The CDR3 is made up of 15 amino acids. With 2 bases removed from V and 2 bases from J, the gap between germline ends came to 12 bases. This chain's CDR3 is CASSLEGTEQETQYF. The DNA for the CDR3 is TGTGCCAGCAGTTTAGAGGGGACGGAGCAAGAGACCCAGTACTTC.

This chain joins TRBV12-5 and TRBJ1-1, with D uncertain. Trimming took off 3 bases at V and 4 bases at J, with 15 bases between the two ends. The CDR3 has 15 residues. Germline CDR1 is LGHNT and CDR2 is FRNRAP. For the CDR3, the DNA is TGTGCTAGTGGTTTCTTATCCCAAGGCTCCACTGAAGCTTTCTTT. It translates to CASGFLSQGSTEAFF.

The chain combines TRBV19 with TRBJ2-1, with D perhaps matching TRBD2 (6 bases). The V and J ends lost 5 bases and 2 bases respectively, with 13 bases between them. The CDR3 extends over 15 amino acids. The germline gives CDR1 LNHDA, CDR2 SQIVND (reference sequence). In DNA form, the CDR3 reads TGTGCCAGTAGTCTGCCGGGGGTACCCTACAATGAGCAGTTCTTC. It encodes CASSLPGVPYNEQFF.

CDR3 DNA sequence: TGCGCCAGCAGCCAAGTAGCGGGAGGCGCAGATACGCAGTATTTT. It specifies CASSQVAGGADTQYF. This rearrangement joins TRBV4-1 to TRBJ2-3, with 10 bases fitting TRBD2. V was clipped by 1 base and J by 4 bases; unmatched bases: 2. Germline CDR1 and CDR2: MGHRA and YSYEKL. The CDR3 covers 15 residues.

This chain uses TRBV5-1 with TRBJ2-7; D may be TRBD1 (8 bases). There are 14 residues in the CDR3. Germline V CDR1 and CDR2: SGHRS, YFSETQ. Trimming shortened V by 3 bases and J by 7 bases, and 17 bases separated the two germline ends. CDR3 amino acids: CASSWGGQAWEQYF. DNA for the CDR3: TGCGCCAGCAGCTGGGGGGGACAGGCTTGGGAGCAGTACTTC. Variable domain in full (rest from reference TRBV5-1 and TRBJ2-7): KAGVTQTPRYLIKTRGQQVTLSCSPISGHRSVSWYQQTPGQGLQFLFEYFSETQRNKGNFPGRFSGRQFSNSRSEMNVSTLELGDSALYLCASSWGGQAWEQYFGPGTRLTVT.

The chain carries TRBV6-6 and TRBJ1-1; 10 positions agree with TRBD1. This CDR3 region has 14 residues. The germline V gene encodes CDR1 MNHNY and CDR2 SVGAGI (reference sequence). Germline trimming cut 5 bases from V and 4 bases from J; bases unmatched to any gene: 4. The CDR3 sequence is CASSPGQGFTEAFF. The CDR3 DNA reads as TGTGCCAGCAGTCCGGGACAGGGGTTCACTGAAGCTTTCTTT.

The rearrangement links TRBV5-1 to TRBJ2-1, with D unclear. Trimming shortened V by 4 bases and J by 6 bases, and 8 bases separated the two germline ends. The CDR3 is 12 residues long. CDR1 is SGHRS, CDR2 YFSETQ, per germline. This chain's CDR3 is CASSPELNEQFF. CDR3 DNA: TGCGCCAGCAGCCCCGAGCTCAATGAGCAGTTCTTC.

The rearrangement links TRBV28 to TRBJ1-5, with TRBD1 matching 7 bases. CDR3 length equals 14 residues. The germline gives CDR1 MDHEN, CDR2 SYDVKM. J was trimmed by 3 bases and V by 6 bases; bases with no gene match: 5. CDR3 in DNA: TGTGCCAGCAGCTTGGACAGGTCCAATCAGCCCCAGCATTTT. This gives the protein CASSLDRSNQPQHF.

V gene TRBV10-1 combines with J gene TRBJ2-2; D is unclear. V was pared by 2 bases and J by 5 bases, with 12 bases between. The CDR3 runs to 15 residues. In germline, CDR1 is WNHNN, CDR2 SYGVQD (reference sequence). CDR3 DNA sequence: TGCGCCAGCAGTGAGGTCGGACGGTGGACCGGGGAGCTGTTTTTT. It specifies CASSEVGRWTGELFF.

The CDR3 bases are TGTGCCAGCCCGGGACAGGGGACCTATGGCTACACCTTC. It specifies CASPGQGTYGYTF. The genes are TRBV2 and TRBJ1-2; 10 bases are shared with TRBD1. With V trimmed by 8 bases and J by 4 bases, 4 bases remained unmatched. CDR1 SNHLY and CDR2 FYNNEI come from the germline V gene. This CDR3 is 13 amino acids long.

The table lists this clone with a count of one. The chain employs TRBV14 and TRBJ2-5; 13 bases align to TRBD2. The CDR3 has 16 residues. Per germline, CDR1 SGHDN and CDR2 FVKESK. V shed 4 bases, J shed 7 bases, and the junction held 9 bases outside the gene matches. This chain's CDR3 is CASSLGLAGDPGTQYF. CDR3 in DNA: TGTGCCAGCAGCCTCGGACTAGCGGGAGACCCCGGGACCCAGTACTTC.

CDR3 region: CASSPSGTGAYEQYF. The DNA for the CDR3 is TGTGCCAGTAGTCCATCCGGGACAGGAGCCTACGAGCAGTACTTC. The V gene is TRBV19, the J gene TRBJ2-7; 8 bases are shared with TRBD1. The length of the CDR3 is 15 residues. Germline CDR1 is LNHDA and CDR2 is SQIVND (reference sequence). V lost 5 bases and J lost 2; bases outside the gene matches: 8.